The 6 T cell receptor beta chains listed next were all sequenced from one sample in a study of cytomegalovirus exposure and HLA in healthy donors. The data were produced by immunoSEQ multiplex PCR, yet TCRdb's version contains in-frame clones alone and is incomplete. Here the sample spans 150,000 to 200,000 clones, about 85% being singletons. The sequencing sample was made of PBMCs. All receptors derive from a man aged 25-45 years in good health and CMV-seropositive.

V and J are TRBV5-1 and TRBJ2-5, with 8 bases matching TRBD2. The CDR3 has 14 amino acids. The germline gives CDR1 SGHRS, CDR2 YFSETQ. Trimming cost V 4 bases and J 3 bases; bases outside gene matches: 5. CDR3 protein: CASSRSGGEETQYF. The CDR3 region has the DNA TGCGCCAGCAGCCGCTCGGGAGGGGAAGAGACCCAGTACTTC.

This clone has only one observation. Written as DNA, the CDR3 is TGTGCCAGCAGGGAGGGGTCTGCAACTAATGAAAAACTGTTTTTT. Translated: CASREGSATNEKLFF. The V call is TRBV2, the J call TRBJ1-4; TRBD1 might be the D (5 bases). The V end was cut by 6 bases, the J end by 0 bases, with 11 bases between. Germline V gene lookup returns CDR1 SNHLY and CDR2 FYNNEI. This CDR3 comprises 15 residues.

The V gene is TRBV4-3, the J gene TRBJ1-2; 9 bases align to TRBD1. The CDR3 sequence is 15 residues long. Germline V gene lookup returns CDR1 LGHNA and CDR2 YSLEER. V was pared by 4 bases and J by 2 bases, with 5 bases of the junction left unmatched. CDR3 nucleotides: TGCGCCAGCAGCCCTGGGACAGGGAGAAACTATGGCTACACCTTC. Its translation is CASSPGTGRNYGYTF.

This chain joins TRBV27 and TRBJ1-2; TRBD1 matches at 9 bases. Germline V gives CDR1 MNHEY, CDR2 SMNVEV (reference sequence). The CDR3 is 15 residues long. V gave up 3 bases and J gave up 5 bases; unmatched junction bases: 7. CDR3 nucleotide sequence: TGTGCCAGCAGTTTTCAGACAGGGGGATTTTATGGCTACACCTTC. As protein: CASSFQTGGFYGYTF.

Only one count was recorded for this clone. The rearrangement links TRBV30 to TRBJ2-3, with a tentative D call TRBD2 (5 bases). Germline V lookup: CDR1 GTSNPN, CDR2 SVGIG (reference sequence). The CDR3 covers 15 residues. The ends were cut back, 0 bases at V and 1 base at J, with 11 bases in the middle. This CDR3 reads CAWSVGAARTDTQYF. In DNA form, the CDR3 reads TGTGCCTGGAGTGTAGGAGCGGCACGCACAGATACGCAGTATTTT.

The rearrangement links TRBV27 to TRBJ1-1; the D gene is possibly TRBD1 (6 bases). The CDR3 runs to 15 residues. From germline, CDR1 is MNHEY and CDR2 SMNVEV (reference sequence). Trimming removed 0 bases at V and 1 base at J, with 9 bases between. The CDR3 protein is CASSLSAGANTEAFF. For the CDR3, the DNA is TGTGCCAGCAGTTTATCGGCAGGGGCGAACACTGAAGCTTTCTTT.